A selection of T cell receptor beta chains follows, all from one sample in a study of T cell responses to AZD1222 COVID-19 vaccine. The repertoire was sequenced with immunoSEQ multiplex PCR; TCRdb's copy has only in-frame clones and lacks some. This table has 40,000 to 45,000 clones, around 80% appearing once. The sample in question was peripheral blood, obtained 28 days after the second dose of the MenACWY control vaccine. These receptors originate from an adult who received the MenACWY meningococcal vaccine as a control. Both conserved end residues are part of each CDR3. A D gene is named only where the DNA matches it firmly. Clone size appears in some rows only: once, few, many, or a class for an expanded clone.

len | j_gene | abundance | d_gene | v_gene | CDR3nt | CDR3aa
13 | TRBJ1-1 | - | - | TRBV6-5 | TGTGCCAGCAGTCGGTTTATGAACACTGAAGCTTTCTTT | CASSRFMNTEAFF
12 | TRBJ1-6 | - | - | TRBV9 | TGTGCCAGCAGCGCTGATTATTCACCCCTCCACTTT | CASSADYSPLHF
14 | TRBJ1-4 | - | TRBD1 | TRBV5-6 | TGTGCCAGCAGTCCCGGGACAGCTAATGAAAAACTGTTTTTT | CASSPGTANEKLFF
14 | TRBJ1-5 | - | - | TRBV29-1 | TGCAGCGTCGACACCGGGATCCTAAATCAGCCCCAGCATTTT | CSVDTGILNQPQHF
14 | TRBJ1-1 | - | - | TRBV18 | TGTGCCAGCTCACCGGCATCTTCGAACACTGAAGCTTTCTTT | CASSPASSNTEAFF
14 | TRBJ1-2 | - | - | TRBV4-1 | TGCGCCAGCAGCCTCGGACAAGACCCCTATGGCTACACCTTC | CASSLGQDPYGYTF
15 | TRBJ1-2 | - | - | TRBV14 | TGTGCCAGCAGCCAAGAAGAGGTCCGCCTAAGGGGCTACACCTTC | CASSQEEVRLRGYTF
17 | TRBJ1-5 | - | TRBD1 | TRBV4-1 | TGCGCCAGCAGCCAAGAATTCGGGACAGGGTCTAATCAGCCCCAGCATTTT | CASSQEFGTGSNQPQHF
19 | TRBJ2-7 | - | TRBD1 | TRBV18 | TGTGCCAGCTCACCACGGCTTGTCCAGGGGGCCTCTTTTTCCTACGAGCAGTACTTC | CASSPRLVQGASFSYEQYF
13 | TRBJ1-1 | - | - | TRBV6-5 | TGTGCCAGCAGCTACAAGGGGGGTTTTGAAGCTTTCTTT | CASSYKGGFEAFF
16 | TRBJ1-1 | - | TRBD1 | TRBV2 | TGTGCCAGCAGTGAAGCGGGGACAGGGGTGGGGACTGAAGCTTTCTTT | CASSEAGTGVGTEAFF
16 | TRBJ2-5 | - | TRBD2 | TRBV7-2 | TGTGCCAGCAGCTTAGGTAGCGGGAGGATCCAAGAGACCCAGTACTTC | CASSLGSGRIQETQYF
16 | TRBJ2-5 | - | - | TRBV14 | TGTGCCAGCAGCCAATCGTGGTTGGGGTTGAGGGAGACCCAGTACTTC | CASSQSWLGLRETQYF
14 | TRBJ1-5 | - | - | TRBV19 | TGTGCCAGTAGTCCCGACATTAGCAATCAGCCCCAGCATTTT | CASSPDISNQPQHF
14 | TRBJ2-7 | - | TRBD1 | TRBV2 | TGTGCGTTAAACAGGGGCCCTCTTTCCTACGAGCAGTACTTC | CALNRGPLSYEQYF
16 | TRBJ2-5 | - | - | TRBV4-1 | TGCGCCAGCAGCCAAGATTCAGCGCTGGTTTGGGAGACCCAGTACTTC | CASSQDSALVWETQYF
14 | TRBJ2-7 | - | - | TRBV19 | TGTGCCAGTAACCGGGACCCGAGCTCCTACGAGCAGTACTTC | CASNRDPSSYEQYF
13 | TRBJ1-6 | - | - | TRBV19 | TGTGCCGTCAGGGGCCCGGGATATTCACCCCTCCACTTT | CAVRGPGYSPLHF
16 | TRBJ1-3 | few | - | TRBV9 | TGTGCCAGCAGCGCTCGGGGGGATTTCTCTGGAAACACCATATATTTT | CASSARGDFSGNTIYF
16 | TRBJ2-1 | - | - | TRBV5-6 | TGTGCCAGCAGCTTGAGGGGCCGAGAGAGAGTAAATGAGCAGTTCTTC | CASSLRGRERVNEQFF
14 | TRBJ1-2 | - | - | TRBV29-1 | TGCAGCGTCCGACCGGCGGGGCAAGAGTATGGCTACACCTTC | CSVRPAGQEYGYTF
14 | TRBJ2-3 | - | TRBD2 | TRBV7-6 | TGTGCCAGCAGCCTGACGACTAGCGGGGATACGCAGTATTTT | CASSLTTSGDTQYF
15 | TRBJ1-1 | few | TRBD1 | TRBV19 | TGTGCCAGTAGTACCACAGGGGCGGTTGGGACTGAAGCTTTCTTT | CASSTTGAVGTEAFF
18 | TRBJ1-5 | - | - | TRBV21-1 | TGTGCCAGCAGCAAAAGGCGGGGACAGGAATATAGCAATCAGCCCCAGCATTTT | CASSKRRGQEYSNQPQHF
15 | TRBJ1-6 | - | TRBD1 | TRBV28 | TGTGCCAGCAGTCCGGGACAGGGGTGGAATTCACCCCTCCACTTT | CASSPGQGWNSPLHF
14 | TRBJ1-2 | - | - | TRBV7-2 | TGTGCCAGCACCCCCAAGACGGGCGGATATGGCTACACCTTC | CASTPKTGGYGYTF
15 | TRBJ1-4 | few | - | TRBV6-5 | TGTGCCACCCGGCAGGGGCTAGCAACTAATGAAAAACTGTTTTTT | CATRQGLATNEKLFF
13 | TRBJ1-1 | once | - | TRBV6-5 | TGTGCCAGCACCAATAGGGTTGGCACTGAAGCTTTCTTT | CASTNRVGTEAFF
15 | TRBJ1-1 | - | TRBD1 | TRBV10-2 | TGCGCCAGCAGGGATTGGACAGGGGGGGACACTGAAGCTTTCTTT | CASRDWTGGDTEAFF
15 | TRBJ2-1 | - | - | TRBV19 | TGTGCCAGTAGAACCACTAGCCGCTCCTACAATGAGCAGTTCTTC | CASRTTSRSYNEQFF
13 | TRBJ1-2 | - | TRBD1 | TRBV6-1 | TGTGCCAGCAGTGAGGGGACAGGGGGTAGGGGCACCTTC | CASSEGTGGRGTF
11 | TRBJ2-5 | - | - | TRBV12-3/TRBV12-4 | TGTGCCAGCAGTCGGGAAGGGACCCAGTACTTC | CASSREGTQYF
13 | TRBJ1-3 | once | - | TRBV6-6 | TGTGCCAGCTGGACAGAGACTGGAAACACCATATATTTT | CASWTETGNTIYF
14 | TRBJ1-5 | - | - | TRBV10-2 | TGCGCCAGCAGTGAGGGACCCAGTATCGGAGCCCAGCATTTT | CASSEGPSIGAQHF
17 | TRBJ1-2 | - | TRBD1 | TRBV19 | TGTGCCAGTAGCGTCCATAGCAAGGCGGGACAGGTCTATGGCTACACCTTC | CASSVHSKAGQVYGYTF
14 | TRBJ2-7 | - | TRBD1 | TRBV7-9 | TGTGCCAGCAGCTGGGGACAGCCATCCTACGAGCAGTACTTC | CASSWGQPSYEQYF
15 | TRBJ2-2 | - | TRBD2 | TRBV3-1/TRBV3-2 | TGTGCCAGCAGTCGGAGCGGGGGGGCGGTCGGGGAGCTGTTTTTT | CASSRSGGAVGELFF
14 | TRBJ1-5 | - | - | TRBV7-9 | TGTGCCAGCAGCTTAGGCGGCAAAGATCAGCCCCAGCATTTT | CASSLGGKDQPQHF
15 | TRBJ1-2 | - | - | TRBV5-1 | TGCGCCAGCAGCTTGGCCCCTACAGGAAACTATGGCTACACCTTC | CASSLAPTGNYGYTF
16 | TRBJ2-2 | - | TRBD1 | TRBV3-1/TRBV3-2 | TGTGCCAGCAGCCGTCCGGGACAGGGGGGGGACGGGGAGCTGTTTTTT | CASSRPGQGGDGELFF